This T cell receptor (beta chain) was found in a study of blood T cell repertoires in COVID-19. Study at large: The United States, Italy and Spain provided the acute and convalescent COVID-19 samples. The cDNA or gDNA used as material had been derived from T cells, B-cell-depleted T cells, or PBMCs.

V gave up 4 bases and J gave up 4 bases, with 14 bases separating them. The CDR3 loop spans 14 amino acids. Per germline, CDR1 SGHRS and CDR2 YFSETQ. Original processing notes: Quantification of nucleated cells was approximated via reference gene primer amplification. The assay was immunoSEQ multiplex PCR, and TCRdb's table has in-frame clones only and misses some. The V and J calls and clone size come from that table; D and trimming were worked out from the DNA. Found here are around 130,000 clones, about four fifths of them singletons; the top ten hold around 17%. The table lists this clone with a count of one.

The sequencing input was peripheral blood. The clonotype was recovered from a woman aged 50 to 60 with acute or convalescent COVID-19. The V gene is TRBV5-1, the J gene TRBJ1-2; perhaps TRBD1 as D (6 bases). The DNA of the CDR3 is TGCGCCAGCAGCAATTCGACAGGCCTCTATGGCTACACCTTC. Protein sequence: CASSNSTGLYGYTF.